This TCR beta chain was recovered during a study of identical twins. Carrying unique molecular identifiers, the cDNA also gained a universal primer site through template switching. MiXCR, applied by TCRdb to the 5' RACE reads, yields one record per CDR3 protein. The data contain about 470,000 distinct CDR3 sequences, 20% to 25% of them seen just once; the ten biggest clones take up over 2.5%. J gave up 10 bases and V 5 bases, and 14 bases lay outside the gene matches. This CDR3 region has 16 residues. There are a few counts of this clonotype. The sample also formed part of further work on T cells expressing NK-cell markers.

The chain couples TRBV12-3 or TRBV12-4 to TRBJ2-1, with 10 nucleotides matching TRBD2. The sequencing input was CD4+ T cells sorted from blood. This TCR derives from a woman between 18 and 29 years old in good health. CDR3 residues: CASSLPGSGRAGEQFF. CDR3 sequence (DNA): TGTGCCAGCAGTCTCCCGGGAAGCGGGAGGGCAGGGGAGCAGTTCTTC.